The present TCR beta chain was sequenced within a study of cytomegalovirus exposure and HLA in healthy donors. Study results and caveats: The study had only CMV serostatus as immune exposure information.

Germline CDR1 reads SNHLY; CDR2 reads FYNNEI. V lost 7 bases, J lost 8 bases, and 21 bases lay in between. CDR3 length: 15 amino acids. A note on this clone: Its matching antigen is unknown.

PCR employed 60 Vbeta and 13 Jbeta primers. The data were produced by immunoSEQ multiplex PCR, yet TCRdb's version contains in-frame clones alone and is incomplete. Counted here are roughly 200,000 clones, roughly a tenth occurring once; the ten biggest clones make up over 1%. The J gene is TRBJ2-1, the V gene TRBV2; maybe TRBD2 (6 bases). The sequence was collected from a young woman in good health and CMV-seropositive. Material for sequencing was PBMCs. The CDR3 sequence: CASTKDGSKMDEQFF. Here the CDR3 DNA reads TGTGCCAGCACCAAAGACGGGAGTAAAATGGATGAGCAGTTCTTC.